The present T cell receptor (beta chain) was sequenced within a study of cytomegalovirus exposure and HLA in healthy donors. Study overall: Samples from HLA-typed donors yielded 85 million to 95 million unique TCRs in an early data release. Study results and limitations: Later on, an analysis showed TCR association rates differing by HLA locus, with DRB1 the most and HLA-C the fewest. The authors enumerated some 160 TCR beta chains as linked to cytomegalovirus.

In regard to this clone: Antigen specificity is unknown.

With 60 Vbeta and 13 Jbeta primers, the PCR was carried out. The table came from immunoSEQ multiplex PCR; TCRdb's copy has only in-frame clones and leaves some out. Listed are 100,000 to 150,000 clones; over 1.5% falls within the top ten. V gave up 8 bases and J gave up 4 bases; unmatched junction bases: 10. This CDR3 contains 15 residues. Germline CDR1 KGHSH, CDR2 LQKENI. This clonotype was obtained from a middle-aged woman in good health and CMV-seropositive. The chain combines TRBV18 with TRBJ2-2; TRBD1 aligns across 7 bases. The sample taken for sequencing was PBMCs. The CDR3 here is CASAYENRGTGELFF. Here the CDR3 DNA reads TGTGCCAGCGCCTACGAGAACAGGGGCACCGGGGAGCTGTTTTTT.